The T cell receptor (beta chain) under discussion was sequenced for a study of CD8 T cells in ankylosing spondylitis. Study findings and constraints: CD8+ by phenotype, disease-linked clones were relatively rare in peripheral blood. Seven to nine highly homologous variants formed a TCR beta motif that appeared characteristic of ankylosing spondylitis blood.

There are many counts of this clonotype. No antigen is known for it. The CDR3 extends over 14 amino acids. V was clipped by 0 bases and J by 2 bases, with 8 bases between them. Germline values: CDR1 SGHRS, CDR2 YFSETQ. Quantitative molecular-barcoded 5'-RACE generated the TCR beta libraries. Via MiXCR, TCRdb re-called the 5' RACE reads, giving one row per CDR3 protein. The sample consists of under 200,000 distinct CDR3 sequences, approximately 12% of them appearing once. The TCR comes from a female donor with ankylosing spondylitis or in good health (not recorded which). Sequences were obtained from blood, either unsorted or a sorted T cell fraction (not recorded which). The rearrangement joins TRBV5-1 to TRBJ1-2, with D uncertain. The CDR3 reads CASSLVSENYGYTF. In DNA, the CDR3 is TGCGCCAGCAGCTTGGTTTCAGAAAACTATGGCTACACCTTC.